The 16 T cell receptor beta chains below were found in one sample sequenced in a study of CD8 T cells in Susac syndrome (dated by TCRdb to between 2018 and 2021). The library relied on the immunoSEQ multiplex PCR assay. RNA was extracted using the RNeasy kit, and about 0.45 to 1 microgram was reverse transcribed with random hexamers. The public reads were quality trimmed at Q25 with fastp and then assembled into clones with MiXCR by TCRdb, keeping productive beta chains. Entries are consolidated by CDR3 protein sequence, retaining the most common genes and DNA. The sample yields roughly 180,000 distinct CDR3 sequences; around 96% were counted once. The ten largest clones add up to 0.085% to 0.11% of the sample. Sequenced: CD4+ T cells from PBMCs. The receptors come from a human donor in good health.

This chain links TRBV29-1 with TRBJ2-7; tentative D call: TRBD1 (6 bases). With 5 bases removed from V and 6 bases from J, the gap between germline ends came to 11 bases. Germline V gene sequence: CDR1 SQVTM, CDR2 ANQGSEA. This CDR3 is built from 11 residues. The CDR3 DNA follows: TGCAGCGTTCTTACAGGGTCCGAGCAGTACTTC. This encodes CSVLTGSEQYF.

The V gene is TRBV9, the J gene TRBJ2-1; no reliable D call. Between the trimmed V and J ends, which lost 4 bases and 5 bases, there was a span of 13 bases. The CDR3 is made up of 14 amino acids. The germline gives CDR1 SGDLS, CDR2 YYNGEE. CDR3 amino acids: CASSPDPRDNEQFF. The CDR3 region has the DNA TGTGCCAGCAGCCCCGACCCTAGGGACAATGAGCAGTTCTTC.

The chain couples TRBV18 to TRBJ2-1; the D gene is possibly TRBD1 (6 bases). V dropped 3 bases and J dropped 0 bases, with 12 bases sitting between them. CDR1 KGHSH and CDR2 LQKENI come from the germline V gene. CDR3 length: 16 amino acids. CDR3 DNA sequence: TGTGCCAGCTCACCTGGAACAGGGCGCTCCTACAATGAGCAGTTCTTC. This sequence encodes CASSPGTGRSYNEQFF.

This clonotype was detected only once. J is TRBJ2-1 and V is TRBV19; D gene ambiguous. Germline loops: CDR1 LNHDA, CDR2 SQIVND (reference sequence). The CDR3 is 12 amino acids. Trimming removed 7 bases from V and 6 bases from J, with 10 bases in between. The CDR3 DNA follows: TGTGCCAGTATTTCTCAAATCAATGAGCAGTTCTTC. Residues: CASISQINEQFF.

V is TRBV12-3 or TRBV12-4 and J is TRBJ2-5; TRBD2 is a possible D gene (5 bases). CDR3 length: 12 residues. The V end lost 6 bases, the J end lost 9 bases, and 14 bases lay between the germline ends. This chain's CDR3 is CASSGIAEAQYF. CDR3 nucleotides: TGTGCCAGCAGCGGAATCGCGGAGGCCCAGTACTTC.

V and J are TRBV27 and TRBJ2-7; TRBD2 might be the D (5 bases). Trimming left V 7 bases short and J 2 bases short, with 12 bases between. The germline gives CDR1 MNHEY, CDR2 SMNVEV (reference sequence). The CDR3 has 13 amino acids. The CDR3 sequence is CASTSRGAYEQYF. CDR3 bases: TGTGCCAGCACCTCTCGGGGAGCCTACGAGCAGTACTTC.

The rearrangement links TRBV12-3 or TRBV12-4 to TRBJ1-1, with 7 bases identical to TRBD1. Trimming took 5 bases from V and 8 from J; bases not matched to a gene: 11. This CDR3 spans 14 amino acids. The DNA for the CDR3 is TGTGCCAGCAGTATAGGCTTTGAGGGGGCCGAAGCTTTCTTT. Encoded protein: CASSIGFEGAEAFF.

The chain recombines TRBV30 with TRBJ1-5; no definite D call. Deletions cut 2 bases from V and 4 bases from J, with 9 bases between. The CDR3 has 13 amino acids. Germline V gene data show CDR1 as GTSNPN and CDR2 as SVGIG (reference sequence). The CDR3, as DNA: TGTGCCTGGAGTTCTAGTTCAAATCAGCCCCAGCATTTT. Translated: CAWSSSSNQPQHF. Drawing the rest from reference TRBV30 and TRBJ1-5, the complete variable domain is SQTIHQWPATLVQPVGSPLSLECTVEGTSNPNLYWYRQAAGRGLQLLFYSVGIGQISSEVPQNLSASRPQDRQFILSSKKLLLSDSGFYLCAWSSSSNQPQHFGDGTRLSIL.

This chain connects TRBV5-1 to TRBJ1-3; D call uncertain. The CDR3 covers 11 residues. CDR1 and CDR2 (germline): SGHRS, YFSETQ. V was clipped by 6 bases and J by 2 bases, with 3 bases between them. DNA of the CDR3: TGCGCCAGCATGGCTGGAAACACCATATATTTT. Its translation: CASMAGNTIYF.

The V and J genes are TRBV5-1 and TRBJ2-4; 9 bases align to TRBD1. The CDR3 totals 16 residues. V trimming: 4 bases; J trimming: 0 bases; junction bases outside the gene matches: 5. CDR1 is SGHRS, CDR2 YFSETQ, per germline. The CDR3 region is CASSPGTGSAKNIQYF. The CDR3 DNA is TGCGCCAGCAGCCCGGGGACAGGGTCAGCCAAAAACATTCAGTACTTC.

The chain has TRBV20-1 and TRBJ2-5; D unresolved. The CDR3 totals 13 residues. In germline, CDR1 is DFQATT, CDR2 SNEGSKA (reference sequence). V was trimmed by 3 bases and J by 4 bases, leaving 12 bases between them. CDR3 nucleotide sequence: TGCAGTGCTAGTTTACAGCACGGAGAGACCCAGTACTTC. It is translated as CSASLQHGETQYF.

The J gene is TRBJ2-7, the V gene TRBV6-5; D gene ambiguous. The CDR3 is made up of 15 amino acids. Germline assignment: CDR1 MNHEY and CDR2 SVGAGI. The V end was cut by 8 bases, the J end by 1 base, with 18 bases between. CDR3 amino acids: CASSSSMVKSYEQYF. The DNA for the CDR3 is TGTGCCAGCTCCTCCTCGATGGTCAAGTCCTACGAGCAGTACTTC.

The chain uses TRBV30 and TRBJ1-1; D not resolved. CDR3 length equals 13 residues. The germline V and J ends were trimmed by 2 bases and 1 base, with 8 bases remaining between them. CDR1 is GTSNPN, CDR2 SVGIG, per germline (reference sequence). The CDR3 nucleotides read TGTGCCTGGAGTCCCCGGGCGAACACTGAAGCTTTCTTT. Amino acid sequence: CAWSPRANTEAFF.

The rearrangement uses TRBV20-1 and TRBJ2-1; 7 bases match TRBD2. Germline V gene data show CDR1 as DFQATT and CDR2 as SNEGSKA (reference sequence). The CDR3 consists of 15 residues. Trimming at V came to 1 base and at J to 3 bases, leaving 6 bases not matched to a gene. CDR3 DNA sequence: TGCAGTGCTAGAGGAGGCGGGAGTTACTACAATGAGCAGTTCTTC. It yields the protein CSARGGGSYYNEQFF.

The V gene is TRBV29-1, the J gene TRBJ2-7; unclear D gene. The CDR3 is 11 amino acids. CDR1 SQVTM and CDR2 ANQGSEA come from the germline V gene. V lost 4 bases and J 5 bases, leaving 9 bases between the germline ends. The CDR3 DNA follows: TGCAGCGTTGCCGGTTCCCACGAGCAGTACTTC. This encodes CSVAGSHEQYF.

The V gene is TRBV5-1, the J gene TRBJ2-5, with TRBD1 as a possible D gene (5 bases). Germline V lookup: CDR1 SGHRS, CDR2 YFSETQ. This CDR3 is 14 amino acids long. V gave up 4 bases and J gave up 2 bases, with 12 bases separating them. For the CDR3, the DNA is TGCGCCAGCAGCCGGACCGACAGACAAGAGACCCAGTACTTC. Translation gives CASSRTDRQETQYF.